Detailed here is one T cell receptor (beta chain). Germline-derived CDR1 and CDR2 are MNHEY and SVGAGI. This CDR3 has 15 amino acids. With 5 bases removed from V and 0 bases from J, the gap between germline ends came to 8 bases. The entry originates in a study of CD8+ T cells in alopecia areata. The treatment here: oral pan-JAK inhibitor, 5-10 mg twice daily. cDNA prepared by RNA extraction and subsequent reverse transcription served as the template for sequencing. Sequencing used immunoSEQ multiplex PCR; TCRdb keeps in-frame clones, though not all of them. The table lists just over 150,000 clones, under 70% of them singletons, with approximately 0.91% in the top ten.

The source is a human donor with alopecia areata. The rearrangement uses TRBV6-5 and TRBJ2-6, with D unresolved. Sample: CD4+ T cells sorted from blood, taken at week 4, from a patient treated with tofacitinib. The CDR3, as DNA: TGTGCCAGCAGTCCGGGTTACTCTGGGGCCAACGTCCTGACTTTC. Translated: CASSPGYSGANVLTF.